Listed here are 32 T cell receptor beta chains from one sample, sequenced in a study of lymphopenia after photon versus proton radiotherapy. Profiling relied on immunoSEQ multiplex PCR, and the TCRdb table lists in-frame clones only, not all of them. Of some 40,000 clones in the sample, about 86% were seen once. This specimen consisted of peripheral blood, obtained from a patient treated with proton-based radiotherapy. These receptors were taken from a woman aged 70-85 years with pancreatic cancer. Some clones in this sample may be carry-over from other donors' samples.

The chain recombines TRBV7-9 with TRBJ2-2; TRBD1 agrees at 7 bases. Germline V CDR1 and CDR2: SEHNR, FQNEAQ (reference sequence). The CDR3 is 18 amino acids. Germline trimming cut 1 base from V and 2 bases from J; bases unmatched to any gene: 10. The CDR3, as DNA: TGTGCCAGCAGCTTAGGTCTACACAGGGGCCCCAACACCGGGGAGCTGTTTTTT. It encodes CASSLGLHRGPNTGELFF.

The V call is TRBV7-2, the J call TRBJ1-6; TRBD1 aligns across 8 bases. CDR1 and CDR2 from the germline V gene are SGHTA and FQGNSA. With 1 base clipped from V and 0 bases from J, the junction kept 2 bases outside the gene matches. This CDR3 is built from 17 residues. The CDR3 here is CASSLGTGSSYNSPLHF. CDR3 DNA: TGTGCCAGCAGCTTAGGGACAGGGAGCTCCTATAATTCACCCCTCCACTTT.

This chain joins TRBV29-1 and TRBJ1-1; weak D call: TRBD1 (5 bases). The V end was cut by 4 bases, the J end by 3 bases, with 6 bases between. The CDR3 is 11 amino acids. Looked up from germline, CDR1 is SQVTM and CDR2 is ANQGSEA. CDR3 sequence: CSVGDDTEAFF. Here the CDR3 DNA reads TGCAGCGTTGGGGACGACACTGAAGCTTTCTTT.

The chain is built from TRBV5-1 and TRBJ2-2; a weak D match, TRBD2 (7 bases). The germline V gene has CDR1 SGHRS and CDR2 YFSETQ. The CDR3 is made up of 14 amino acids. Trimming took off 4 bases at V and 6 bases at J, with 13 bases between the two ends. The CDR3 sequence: CASSRVGGAGELFF. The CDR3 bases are TGCGCCAGCAGCCGTGTAGGGGGGGCCGGGGAGCTGTTTTTT. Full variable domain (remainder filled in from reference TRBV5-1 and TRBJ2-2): KAGVTQTPRYLIKTRGQQVTLSCSPISGHRSVSWYQQTPGQGLQFLFEYFSETQRNKGNFPGRFSGRQFSNSRSEMNVSTLELGDSALYLCASSRVGGAGELFFGEGSRLTVL.

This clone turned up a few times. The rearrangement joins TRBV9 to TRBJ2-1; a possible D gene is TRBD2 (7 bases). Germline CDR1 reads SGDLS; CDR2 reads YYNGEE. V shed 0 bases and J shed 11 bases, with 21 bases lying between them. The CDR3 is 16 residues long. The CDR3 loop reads CASSVVEGGAYRQQFF. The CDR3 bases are TGTGCCAGCAGCGTAGTGGAGGGGGGGGCCTACCGTCAGCAGTTCTTC.

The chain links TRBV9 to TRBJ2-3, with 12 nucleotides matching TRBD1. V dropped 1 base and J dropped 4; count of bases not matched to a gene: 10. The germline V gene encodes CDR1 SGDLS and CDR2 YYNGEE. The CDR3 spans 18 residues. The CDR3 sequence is CASSVRVPGQGAADTQYF. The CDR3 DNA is TGTGCCAGCAGCGTAAGAGTCCCGGGACAGGGGGCAGCAGATACGCAGTATTTT.

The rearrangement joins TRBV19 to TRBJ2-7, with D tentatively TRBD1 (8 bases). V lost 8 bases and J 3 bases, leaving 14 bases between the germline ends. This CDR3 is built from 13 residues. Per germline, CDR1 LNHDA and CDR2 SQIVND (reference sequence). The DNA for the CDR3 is TGTGCCAGTTCGACAGGGGAGGGCTACGAGCAGTACTTC. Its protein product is CASSTGEGYEQYF.

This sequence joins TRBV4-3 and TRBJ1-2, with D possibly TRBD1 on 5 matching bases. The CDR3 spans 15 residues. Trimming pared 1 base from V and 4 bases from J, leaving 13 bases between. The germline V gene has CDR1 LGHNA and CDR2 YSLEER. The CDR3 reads CASSQVLGESYGYTF. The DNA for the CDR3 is TGCGCCAGCAGCCAAGTGCTGGGGGAGAGCTATGGCTACACCTTC.

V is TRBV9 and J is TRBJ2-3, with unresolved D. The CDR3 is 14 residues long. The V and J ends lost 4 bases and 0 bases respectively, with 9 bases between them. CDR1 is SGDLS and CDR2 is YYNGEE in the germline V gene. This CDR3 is CASSPRPSTDTQYF. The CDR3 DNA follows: TGTGCCAGCAGCCCTCGGCCTAGCACAGATACGCAGTATTTT.

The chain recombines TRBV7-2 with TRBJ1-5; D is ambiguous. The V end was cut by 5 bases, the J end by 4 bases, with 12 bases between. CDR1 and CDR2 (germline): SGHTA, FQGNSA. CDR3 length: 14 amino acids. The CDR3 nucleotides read TGTGCCAGCAGCCCCGGGAGGACTAATCAGCCCCAGCATTTT. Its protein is CASSPGRTNQPQHF.

The CDR3 spells CASSWDRGEPQHF. CDR3 nucleotide sequence: TGTGCCAGCAGCTGGGACAGGGGGGAGCCCCAGCATTTT. The rearrangement links TRBV5-6 to TRBJ1-5, with TRBD1 matching over 11 bases. J was trimmed by 8 bases and V by 3 bases; bases with no gene match: 1. Germline V gene lookup returns CDR1 SGHDT and CDR2 YYEEEE. The CDR3 runs 13 residues.

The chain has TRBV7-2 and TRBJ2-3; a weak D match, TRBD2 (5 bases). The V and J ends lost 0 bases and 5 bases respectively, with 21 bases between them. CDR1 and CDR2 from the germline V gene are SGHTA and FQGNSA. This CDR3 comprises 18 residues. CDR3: CASSLALLTTSGKDTQYF. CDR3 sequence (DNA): TGTGCCAGCAGCTTAGCCCTCTTAACTACGAGCGGCAAAGATACGCAGTATTTT.

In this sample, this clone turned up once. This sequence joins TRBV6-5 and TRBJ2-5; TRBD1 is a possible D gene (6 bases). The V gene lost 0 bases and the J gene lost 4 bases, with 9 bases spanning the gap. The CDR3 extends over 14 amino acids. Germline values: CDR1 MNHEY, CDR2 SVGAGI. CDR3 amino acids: CASSYSGQRETQYF. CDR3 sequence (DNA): TGTGCCAGCAGTTACTCCGGACAGAGAGAGACCCAGTACTTC.

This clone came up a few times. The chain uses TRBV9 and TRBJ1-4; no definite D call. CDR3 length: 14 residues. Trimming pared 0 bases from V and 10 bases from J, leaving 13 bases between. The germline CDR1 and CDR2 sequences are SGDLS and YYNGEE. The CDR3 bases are TGTGCCAGCAGCGTAGCTGACCGGGTGGGAAAACTGTTTTTT. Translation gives CASSVADRVGKLFF. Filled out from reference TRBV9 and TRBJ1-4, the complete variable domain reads DSGVTQTPKHLITATGQRVTLRCSPRSGDLSVYWYQQSLDQGLQFLIQYYNGEERAKGNILERFSAQQFPDLHSELNLSSLELGDSALYFCASSVADRVGKLFFGSGTQLSVL.

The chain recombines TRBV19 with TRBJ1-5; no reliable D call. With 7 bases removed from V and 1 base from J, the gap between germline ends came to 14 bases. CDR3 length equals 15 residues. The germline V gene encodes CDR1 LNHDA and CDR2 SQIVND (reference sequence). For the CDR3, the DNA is TGTGCCAGTATATGGAGACATGACAGCAATCAGCCCCAGCATTTT. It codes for CASIWRHDSNQPQHF.

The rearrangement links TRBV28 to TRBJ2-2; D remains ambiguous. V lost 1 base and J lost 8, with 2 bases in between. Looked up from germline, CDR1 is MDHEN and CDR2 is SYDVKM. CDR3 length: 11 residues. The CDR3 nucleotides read TGTGCCAGCAGTTTATTTGGGGAGCTGTTTTTT. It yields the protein CASSLFGELFF. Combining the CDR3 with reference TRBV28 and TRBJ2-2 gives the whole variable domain DVKVTQSSRYLVKRTGEKVFLECVQDMDHENMFWYRQDPGLGLRLIYFSYDVKMKEKGDIPEGYSVSREKKERFSLILESASTNQTSMYLCASSLFGELFFGEGSRLTVL.

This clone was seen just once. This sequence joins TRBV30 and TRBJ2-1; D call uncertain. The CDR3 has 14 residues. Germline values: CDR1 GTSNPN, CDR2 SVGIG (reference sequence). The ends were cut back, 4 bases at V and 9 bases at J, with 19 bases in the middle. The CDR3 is CAWNARLVIGEQFF. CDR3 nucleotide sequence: TGTGCCTGGAATGCTCGGCTAGTCATAGGTGAGCAGTTCTTC.

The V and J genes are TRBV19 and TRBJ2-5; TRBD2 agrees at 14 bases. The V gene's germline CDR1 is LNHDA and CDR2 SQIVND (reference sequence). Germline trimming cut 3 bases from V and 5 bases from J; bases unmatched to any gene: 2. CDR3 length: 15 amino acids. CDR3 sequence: CASSIGTSGSETQYF. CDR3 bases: TGTGCCAGTAGTATCGGGACTAGCGGGAGTGAGACCCAGTACTTC.

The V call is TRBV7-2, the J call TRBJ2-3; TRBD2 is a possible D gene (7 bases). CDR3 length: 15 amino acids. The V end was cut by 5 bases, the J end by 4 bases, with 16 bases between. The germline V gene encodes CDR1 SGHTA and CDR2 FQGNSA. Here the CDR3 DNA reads TGTGCCAGCAGCGCCGCGGGGGCGTTCTCAGATACGCAGTATTTT. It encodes CASSAAGAFSDTQYF.

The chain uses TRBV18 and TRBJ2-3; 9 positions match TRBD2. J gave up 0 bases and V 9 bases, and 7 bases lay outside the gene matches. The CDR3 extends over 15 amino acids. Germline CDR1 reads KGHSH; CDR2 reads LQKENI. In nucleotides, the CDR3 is TGTGCCAGTTTCAGGACTAGCGAGAGCACAGATACGCAGTATTTT. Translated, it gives CASFRTSESTDTQYF.

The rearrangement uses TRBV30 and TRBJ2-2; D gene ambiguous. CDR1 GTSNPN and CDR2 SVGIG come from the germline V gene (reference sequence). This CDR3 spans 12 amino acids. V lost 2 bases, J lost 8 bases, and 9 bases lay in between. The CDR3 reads CAWSLSLGELFF. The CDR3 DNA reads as TGTGCCTGGAGTTTAAGTCTAGGGGAGCTGTTTTTT.

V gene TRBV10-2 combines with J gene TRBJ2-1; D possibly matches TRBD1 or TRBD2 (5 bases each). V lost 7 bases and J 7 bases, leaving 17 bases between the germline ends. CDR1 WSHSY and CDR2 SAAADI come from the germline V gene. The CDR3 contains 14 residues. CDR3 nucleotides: TGCGCCAGCAAAAGGGACCGGATACCGAATGAGCAGTTCTTC. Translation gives CASKRDRIPNEQFF.

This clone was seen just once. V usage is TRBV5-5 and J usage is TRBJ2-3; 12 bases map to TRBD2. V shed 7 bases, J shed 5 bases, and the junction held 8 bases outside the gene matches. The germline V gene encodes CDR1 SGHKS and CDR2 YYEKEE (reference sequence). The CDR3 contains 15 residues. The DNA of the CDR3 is TGTGCCAGCGAGAGACTAGCGGGAGAACTAGATACGCAGTATTTT. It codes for CASERLAGELDTQYF.

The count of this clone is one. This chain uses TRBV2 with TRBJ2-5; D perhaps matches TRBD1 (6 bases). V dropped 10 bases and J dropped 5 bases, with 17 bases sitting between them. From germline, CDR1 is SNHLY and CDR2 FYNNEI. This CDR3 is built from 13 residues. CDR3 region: CATTGLRAETQYF. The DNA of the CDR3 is TGTGCCACCACAGGGTTACGCGCGGAGACCCAGTACTTC.

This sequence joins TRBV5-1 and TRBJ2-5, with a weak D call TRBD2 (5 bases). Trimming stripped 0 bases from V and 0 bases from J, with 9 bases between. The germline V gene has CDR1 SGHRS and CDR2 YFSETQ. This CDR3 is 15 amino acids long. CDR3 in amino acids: CASSLEGLDQETQYF. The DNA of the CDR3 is TGCGCCAGCAGCTTGGAAGGACTGGACCAAGAGACCCAGTACTTC. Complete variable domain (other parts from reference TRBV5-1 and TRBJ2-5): KAGVTQTPRYLIKTRGQQVTLSCSPISGHRSVSWYQQTPGQGLQFLFEYFSETQRNKGNFPGRFSGRQFSNSRSEMNVSTLELGDSALYLCASSLEGLDQETQYFGPGTRLLVL.

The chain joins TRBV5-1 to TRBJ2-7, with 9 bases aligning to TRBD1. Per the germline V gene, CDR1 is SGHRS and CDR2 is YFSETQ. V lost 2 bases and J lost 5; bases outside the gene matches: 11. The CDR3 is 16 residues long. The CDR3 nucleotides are TGCGCCAGCAGCTTTGGTTATACAGGGGGCGCTGACGAGCAGTACTTC. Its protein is CASSFGYTGGADEQYF.

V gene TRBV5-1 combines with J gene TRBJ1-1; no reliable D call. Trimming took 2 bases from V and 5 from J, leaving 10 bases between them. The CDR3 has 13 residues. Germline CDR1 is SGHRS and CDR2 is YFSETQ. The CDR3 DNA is TGCGCCAGCAGCTTTTTAGGAGGGACTGAAGCTTTCTTT. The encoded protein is CASSFLGGTEAFF. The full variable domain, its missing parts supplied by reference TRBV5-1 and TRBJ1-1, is KAGVTQTPRYLIKTRGQQVTLSCSPISGHRSVSWYQQTPGQGLQFLFEYFSETQRNKGNFPGRFSGRQFSNSRSEMNVSTLELGDSALYLCASSFLGGTEAFFGQGTRLTVV.

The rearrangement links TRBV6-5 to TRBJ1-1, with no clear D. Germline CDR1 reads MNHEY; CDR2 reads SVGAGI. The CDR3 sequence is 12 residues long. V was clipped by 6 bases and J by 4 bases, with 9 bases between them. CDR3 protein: CASSKVATEAFF. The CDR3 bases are TGTGCCAGCAGCAAGGTGGCCACTGAAGCTTTCTTT.

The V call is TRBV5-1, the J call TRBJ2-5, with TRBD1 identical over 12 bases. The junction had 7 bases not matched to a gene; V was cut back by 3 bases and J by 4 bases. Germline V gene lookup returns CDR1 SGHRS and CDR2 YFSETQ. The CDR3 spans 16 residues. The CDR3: CASSYGTGGALETQYF. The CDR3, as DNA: TGCGCCAGCAGCTACGGGACAGGGGGCGCGTTAGAGACCCAGTACTTC.

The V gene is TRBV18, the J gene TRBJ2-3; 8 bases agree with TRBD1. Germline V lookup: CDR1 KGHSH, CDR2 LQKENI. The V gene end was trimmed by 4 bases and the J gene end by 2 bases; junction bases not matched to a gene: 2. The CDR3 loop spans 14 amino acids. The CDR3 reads CASSRQGATDTQYF. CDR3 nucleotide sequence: TGTGCCAGCTCACGGCAGGGGGCCACAGATACGCAGTATTTT. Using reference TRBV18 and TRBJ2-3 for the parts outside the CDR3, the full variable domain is NAGVMQNPRHLVRRRGQEARLRCSPMKGHSHVYWYRQLPEEGLKFMVYLQKENIIDESGMPKERFSAEFPKEGPSILRIQQVVRGDSAAYFCASSRQGATDTQYFGPGTRLTVL.

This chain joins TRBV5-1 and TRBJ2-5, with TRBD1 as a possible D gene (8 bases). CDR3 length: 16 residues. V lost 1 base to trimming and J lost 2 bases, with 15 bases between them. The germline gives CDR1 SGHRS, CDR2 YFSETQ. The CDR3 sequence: CASSLFGQGGQETQYF. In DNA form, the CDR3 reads TGCGCCAGCAGCTTGTTCGGACAGGGAGGGCAAGAGACCCAGTACTTC.

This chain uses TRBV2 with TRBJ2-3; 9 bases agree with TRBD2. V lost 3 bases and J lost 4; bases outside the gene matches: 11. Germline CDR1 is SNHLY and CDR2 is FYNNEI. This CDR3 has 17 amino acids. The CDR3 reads CASSDRGSGSGADTQYF. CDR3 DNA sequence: TGTGCCAGCAGTGATCGGGGTAGCGGGAGTGGCGCAGATACGCAGTATTTT. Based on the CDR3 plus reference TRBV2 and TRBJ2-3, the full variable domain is EPEVTQTPSHQVTQMGQEVILRCVPISNHLYFYWYRQILGQKVEFLVSFYNNEISEKSEIFDDQFSVERPDGSNFTLKIRSTKLEDSAMYFCASSDRGSGSGADTQYFGPGTRLTVL.